The 24 T cell receptor beta chains given below trace back to one sample, sequenced in a study of cytomegalovirus exposure and HLA in healthy donors. Generated by immunoSEQ multiplex PCR, the TCRdb table keeps only in-frame clones and is missing some. The sample has 330,000 or so clones; roughly 90% are singletons. The sample consisted of PBMCs. All receptors come from a young woman in good health and CMV-seronegative.

The gene calls are TRBV5-1 and TRBJ2-3; tentatively, D is TRBD2 (5 bases). Germline CDR1 SGHRS, CDR2 YFSETQ. V shed 8 bases and J shed 0 bases, with 22 bases lying between them. CDR3 length: 17 amino acids. The CDR3 sequence: CASNPPLGVASTDTQYF. In nucleotides, the CDR3 is TGCGCCAGTAACCCCCCATTGGGAGTGGCTAGCACAGATACGCAGTATTTT.

The chain recombines TRBV28 with TRBJ1-2; 7 nucleotides match TRBD1. CDR3 size: 13 residues. Losses at the gene ends were 2 bases for V and 5 bases for J; bases not matched to a gene: 2. Germline V gene data show CDR1 as MDHEN and CDR2 as SYDVKM. CDR3 in DNA: TGTGCCAGCAGTTTAGGGACAGATTATGGCTACACCTTC. This encodes CASSLGTDYGYTF.

The V call is TRBV2, the J call TRBJ2-7; D uncertain. V gave up 5 bases and J gave up 3 bases, with 5 bases separating them. CDR1 SNHLY and CDR2 FYNNEI come from the germline V gene. CDR3 length: 11 residues. CDR3 region: CASSPLYEQYF. The CDR3 DNA is TGTGCCAGCAGTCCCCTCTACGAGCAGTACTTC.

The chain joins TRBV12-5 to TRBJ1-4; the match to TRBD1 covers 9 bases. V shed 1 base and J 7 bases; nucleotides not matched to a gene: 19. The V gene's germline CDR1 is LGHNT and CDR2 FRNRAP. CDR3 size: 20 residues. The CDR3 region is CASGLARDREGFGLTEKLFF. The DNA of the CDR3 is TGTGCTAGTGGTTTGGCTCGGGACAGGGAAGGCTTCGGATTAACTGAAAAACTGTTTTTT.

The chain couples TRBV6-5 to TRBJ1-2, with D unclear. V was shortened by 4 bases and J by 11 bases, with 11 bases between the two germline ends. The CDR3 is 11 amino acids. Looked up from germline, CDR1 is MNHEY and CDR2 is SVGAGI. The CDR3 DNA is TGTGCCAGCAGTTCCCTTCCGGGGTACACCTTC. It is translated as CASSSLPGYTF.

V is TRBV7-2 and J is TRBJ2-5; TRBD1 matches at 9 bases. CDR3 length: 15 residues. The germline V gene has CDR1 SGHTA and CDR2 FQGNSA. V dropped 5 bases and J dropped 4; count of bases not matched to a gene: 8. CDR3 in amino acids: CASSTGDRAGETQYF. CDR3 in DNA: TGTGCCAGCAGCACGGGGGACAGGGCGGGAGAGACCCAGTACTTC.

This clone was detected once. The V and J genes are TRBV28 and TRBJ1-1; D not certain. Trimming shortened V by 1 base and J by 6 bases, and 6 bases separated the two germline ends. This CDR3 comprises 12 residues. CDR1 and CDR2 from the germline V gene are MDHEN and SYDVKM. The CDR3 is CASSLYGSEAFF. DNA for the CDR3: TGTGCCAGCAGTTTATATGGCTCTGAAGCTTTCTTT.

The genes are TRBV7-3 and TRBJ2-3, with 9 bases matching TRBD2. Germline V gene lookup returns CDR1 SGHTA and CDR2 FQGTGA. J lost 2 bases, V lost 5 bases, and 8 bases had no gene match. The CDR3 runs 16 residues. The CDR3 bases are TGTGCCAGCAGCCTCAGTCCTAGCGGGAACACAGATACGCAGTATTTT. Protein product: CASSLSPSGNTDTQYF.

Here the CDR3 DNA reads TGCGCCACCACGGGGGTCGGACTAGCCTACGAGCAGTACTTC. As protein: CATTGVGLAYEQYF. The gene calls are TRBV5-1 and TRBJ2-7, with TRBD2 matching 7 bases. This CDR3 has 14 amino acids. V was pared by 9 bases and J by 2 bases, with 11 bases of the junction left unmatched. CDR1 SGHRS and CDR2 YFSETQ come from the germline V gene.

This chain uses TRBV28 with TRBJ1-5; 8 nucleotides align to TRBD1. Germline values: CDR1 MDHEN, CDR2 SYDVKM. There are 18 residues in the CDR3. J lost 0 bases, V lost 7 bases, and 14 bases had no gene match. This CDR3 is CASTPPGPRGLSNQPQHF. The CDR3 DNA sequence: TGTGCCAGCACGCCACCAGGACCCAGGGGGCTTAGCAATCAGCCCCAGCATTTT.

The V call is TRBV7-9, the J call TRBJ2-1, with D maybe TRBD1 (6 bases). CDR3 size: 14 residues. V was trimmed by 1 base and J by 10 bases, leaving 14 bases between them. The germline V gene has CDR1 SEHNR and CDR2 FQNEAQ (reference sequence). Here the CDR3 DNA reads TGTGCCAGCAGCTTAGGCGGACAGCCCATCGAGCAGTTCTTC. Its translation: CASSLGGQPIEQFF.

The rearrangement joins TRBV7-9 to TRBJ1-2, with D tentatively TRBD1 (6 bases). This CDR3 is built from 17 residues. Germline loops: CDR1 SEHNR, CDR2 FQNEAQ (reference sequence). Trimming cost V 2 bases and J 3 bases, with 19 bases left between them. The CDR3 protein is CASSLSYLRPGDYGYTF. CDR3 DNA: TGTGCCAGCAGCTTATCCTATCTGCGTCCAGGGGACTATGGCTACACCTTC.

The chain is built from TRBV27 and TRBJ2-7, with TRBD2 matching 8 bases. V shed 5 bases, J shed 1 base, and the junction held 4 bases outside the gene matches. The germline gives CDR1 MNHEY, CDR2 SMNVEV (reference sequence). The CDR3 is made up of 14 amino acids. CDR3 in DNA: TGTGCCAGCAGTCCCGGGAGGGGTTCCTACGAGCAGTACTTC. This gives the protein CASSPGRGSYEQYF.

This chain joins TRBV9 and TRBJ2-1; 7 bases fit TRBD1. This CDR3 has 14 amino acids. CDR1 is SGDLS, CDR2 YYNGEE, per germline. With 3 bases clipped from V and 7 bases from J, the junction kept 7 bases outside the gene matches. CDR3: CASSGGTVLNEQFF. The CDR3 nucleotides read TGTGCCAGCAGCGGTGGGACAGTTCTTAATGAGCAGTTCTTC.

This chain uses TRBV7-2 with TRBJ1-1; D may be TRBD1 (6 bases). The germline V gene has CDR1 SGHTA and CDR2 FQGNSA. The CDR3 is 13 residues long. The ends were cut back, 4 bases at V and 2 bases at J, with 8 bases in the middle. CDR3 loop: CASSWTDNTEAFF. DNA of the CDR3: TGTGCCAGCAGCTGGACAGACAACACTGAAGCTTTCTTT.

The rearrangement links TRBV27 to TRBJ1-1; 8 positions match TRBD1. The trim removed 6 bases at V and 10 bases at J, leaving 7 bases unmatched. Looked up from germline, CDR1 is MNHEY and CDR2 is SMNVEV (reference sequence). The CDR3 loop spans 12 amino acids. The CDR3 sequence is CASSQNRGLAFF. In nucleotides, the CDR3 is TGTGCCAGCAGCCAAAACAGGGGGTTAGCTTTCTTT.

This clone has only one observation. J is TRBJ2-1 and V is TRBV2, with D tentatively TRBD2 (6 bases). The CDR3 spans 15 residues. The germline V gene has CDR1 SNHLY and CDR2 FYNNEI. The V end was cut by 4 bases, the J end by 7 bases, with 17 bases between. The CDR3 sequence is CASSAAGLDSNEQFF. CDR3 sequence (DNA): TGTGCCAGCAGTGCCGCGGGGCTTGATTCAAATGAGCAGTTCTTC.

The gene calls are TRBV18 and TRBJ2-1, with TRBD2 matching 15 bases. CDR1 is KGHSH and CDR2 is LQKENI in the germline V gene. The CDR3 runs 16 residues. J gave up 9 bases and V 0 bases, and 3 bases lay outside the gene matches. CDR3 protein: CASSPPGLAGGSEQFF. The CDR3, as DNA: TGTGCCAGCTCACCACCGGGACTAGCGGGAGGTAGTGAGCAGTTCTTC.

This clone was counted a few times. The chain carries TRBV4-2 and TRBJ1-2, with TRBD1 as a possible D gene (6 bases). V dropped 2 bases and J dropped 8 bases, with 15 bases sitting between them. Germline V lookup: CDR1 LGHNA, CDR2 YNFKEQ. The length of the CDR3 is 14 residues. Here the CDR3 DNA reads TGTGCCAGCAGCCAATCCCAGGGGCTCTGGGGCTACACCTTC. This encodes CASSQSQGLWGYTF.

The rearrangement links TRBV7-2 to TRBJ2-1; TRBD2 matches 14 bases. The V gene's germline CDR1 is SGHTA and CDR2 FQGNSA. The trim removed 5 bases at V and 10 bases at J, leaving 4 bases unmatched. This CDR3 is 14 amino acids long. The CDR3 sequence is CASSPGLAGGEQFF. For the CDR3, the DNA is TGTGCCAGCAGCCCCGGACTAGCGGGAGGAGAGCAGTTCTTC.

This clone has more than one count but fewer than ten. The V and J genes are TRBV11-3 and TRBJ1-1; D is unclear. Germline V gives CDR1 SGHNT, CDR2 YENEEA. This CDR3 region has 12 residues. Trimming took 4 bases from V and 1 from J, leaving 4 bases between them. CDR3 in amino acids: CASSSSNTEAFF. DNA for the CDR3: TGTGCCAGCAGCTCTTCGAACACTGAAGCTTTCTTT.

This clone was recorded a few times. This sequence joins TRBV2 and TRBJ1-2; D gene uncertain. CDR3 length equals 14 residues. Germline CDR1 and CDR2: SNHLY and FYNNEI. The germline V and J ends were trimmed by 6 bases and 6 bases, with 17 bases remaining between them. CDR3: CASSDIHGRHGYTF. The CDR3 DNA reads TGTGCCAGCAGCGATATCCACGGTCGCCATGGCTACACCTTC.

DNA of the CDR3: TGTGCCAGCGGCTTCGGCGGGTACGGAAACACCATATATTTT. It codes for CASGFGGYGNTIYF. The rearrangement links TRBV6-5 to TRBJ1-3; D gene unclear. The germline V and J ends were trimmed by 8 bases and 4 bases, with 15 bases remaining between them. CDR1 and CDR2 (germline): MNHEY, SVGAGI. The CDR3 is 14 amino acids.

The chain joins TRBV6-6 to TRBJ2-5; 9 bases map to TRBD1. CDR1 and CDR2 from the germline V gene are MNHNY and SVGAGI (reference sequence). The V and J ends lost 6 bases and 5 bases, in that order; junction bases with no gene match: 7. This CDR3 is 14 amino acids long. The CDR3: CASRGRDREETQYF. CDR3 in DNA: TGTGCCAGCAGGGGCCGGGACAGGGAGGAGACCCAGTACTTC.